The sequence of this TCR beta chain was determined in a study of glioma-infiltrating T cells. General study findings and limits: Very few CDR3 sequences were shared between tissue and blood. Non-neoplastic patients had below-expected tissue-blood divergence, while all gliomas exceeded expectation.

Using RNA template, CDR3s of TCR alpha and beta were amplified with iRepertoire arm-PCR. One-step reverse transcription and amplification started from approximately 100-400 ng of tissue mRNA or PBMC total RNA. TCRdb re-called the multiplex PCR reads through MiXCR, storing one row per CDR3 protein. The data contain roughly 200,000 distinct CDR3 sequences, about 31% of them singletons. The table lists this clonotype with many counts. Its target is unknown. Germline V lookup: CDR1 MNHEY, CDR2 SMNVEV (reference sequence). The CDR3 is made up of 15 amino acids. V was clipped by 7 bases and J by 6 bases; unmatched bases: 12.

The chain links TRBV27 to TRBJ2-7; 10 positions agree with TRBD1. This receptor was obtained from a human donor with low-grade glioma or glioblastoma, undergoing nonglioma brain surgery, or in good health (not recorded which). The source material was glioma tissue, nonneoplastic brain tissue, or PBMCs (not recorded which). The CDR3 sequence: CASTPGVGQGGEQYF. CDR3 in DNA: TGTGCCAGCACTCCTGGGGTTGGACAGGGGGGCGAGCAGTACTTC.